Below, 10 T cell receptor beta chains from the same sample are listed, as sequenced in a study of CXCR3-negative and CXCR3-positive naive CD8 T cells (dated by TCRdb to about 2019). Their cognate antigens are unknown. Here is what the overall study found, with its caveats: TRB CDR3s from CXCR3-positive naive cells showed higher hydrophobicity (lower Kidera factor 4), lower energy, and higher strength and volume indices than CXCR3-negative naive cells.

The data were produced on a NextSeq 550. The Human TCR Profiling Kit (MiLaboratory) was used to make UMI-labeled 5' RACE TRB cDNA libraries. Reads reprocessed by TCRdb are summarized as one entry per CDR3 protein sequence, and DNA is absent. The sample table on file contains about 150,000 distinct CDR3 sequences. The ten largest clonotypes hold nearly 0.5% of the sample. Sequences were obtained from naive CXCR3+ CD8+ T cells from blood. The sample's cell subset or site label, decoded: CD45RO-CCR7+CD27+CD95- naive CD8+ T cells expressing CXCR3 (TNR3+). These TCRs come from a human donor in good health. Some clones in this sample may be carry-over from other donors' samples.

V usage is TRBV19 and J usage is TRBJ2-7; absent DNA, TCRdb's TRBD2 call cannot be checked. This CDR3 is 14 amino acids long. Looked up from germline, CDR1 is LNHDA and CDR2 is SQIVND (reference sequence). This chain's CDR3 is CASSPNKGLREQYF. The entire variable domain, with the rest obtained from reference TRBV19 and TRBJ2-7, is as follows: DGGITQSPKYLFRKEGQNVTLSCEQNLNHDAMYWYRQDPGQGLRLIYYSQIVNDFQKGDIAEGYSVSREKKESFPLTVTSAQKNPTAFYLCASSPNKGLREQYFGPGTRLTVT.

This chain links TRBV4-1 with TRBJ2-3; TCRdb's assignment of TRBD1 cannot be checked, as there is no DNA. The CDR3 contains 15 residues. Per the germline V gene, CDR1 is MGHRA and CDR2 is YSYEKL. The CDR3: CASSQGWGGTDTQYF.

The chain carries TRBV9 and TRBJ2-1; checking the TCRdb D call of TRBD2 is not possible without DNA. The CDR3 spans 15 residues. CDR1 and CDR2 (germline): SGDLS, YYNGEE. Here the CDR3 reads CASSVGDSPYNEQFF.

The gene calls are TRBV7-9 and TRBJ2-1. The germline gives CDR1 SEHNR, CDR2 FQNEAQ (reference sequence). The CDR3 has 15 residues. The CDR3 is CASSLGSIAYNEQFF. Drawing the rest from reference TRBV7-9 and TRBJ2-1, the complete variable domain is DTGVSQNPRHKITKRGQNVTFRCDPISEHNRLYWYRQTLGQGPEFLTYFQNEAQLEKSRLLSDRFSAERPKGSFSTLEIQRTEQGDSAMYLCASSLGSIAYNEQFFGPGTRLTVL.

The gene calls are TRBV29-1 and TRBJ2-7; the D call from TCRdb, TRBD2, cannot be confirmed without DNA. The germline CDR1 and CDR2 sequences are SQVTM and ANQGSEA. The CDR3 is made up of 18 amino acids. This chain's CDR3 is CSVKGTSGSVITSYEQYF.

V gene TRBV11-1 combines with J gene TRBJ2-7. Germline V gene sequence: CDR1 SGHAT, CDR2 FQDESV (reference sequence). The CDR3 has 14 residues. The CDR3 loop is CASSLVRGTYEQYF.

This chain uses TRBV6-5 with TRBJ1-6; TCRdb outputs TRBD1, but without DNA this stays unchecked. There are 16 residues in the CDR3. CDR1 and CDR2 from the germline V gene are MNHEY and SVGAGI. CDR3 amino acids: CASSRYETGANSPLHF.

The chain is built from TRBV12-3 or TRBV12-4 and TRBJ2-1; checking the TCRdb D call of TRBD2 is not possible without DNA. The CDR3 length is 18 residues. CDR3 sequence reads: CASSLLGTGERGGFEQFF.

The chain employs TRBV15 and TRBJ2-7; lacking DNA, the TRBD1 call made by TCRdb goes unchecked. The CDR3 contains 13 residues. Germline V gene sequence: CDR1 LNHNV, CDR2 YYDKDF (reference sequence). The chain's CDR3 is CATSSRDIDEQYF.

V usage is TRBV7-9 and J usage is TRBJ2-5; TCRdb names TRBD1, which stays unverified in the absence of DNA. The CDR3 loop spans 14 amino acids. From germline, CDR1 is SEHNR and CDR2 FQNEAQ (reference sequence). CDR3 loop: CASSPQGNGETQYF.